The TCR beta chain under discussion was sequenced for a study of human T cells and chemical hapten exposure. In the study overall: Slight volume differences across pooled libraries mainly accounted for varying per-sample TCR yields.

TCRdb itself ran the 5' RACE reads through MiXCR, one entry per CDR3 protein. The sample has about 81,000 distinct CDR3 sequences; about 7.7% are singletons. CDR1 is KGHSH and CDR2 is LQKENI in the germline V gene. The CDR3 totals 17 residues. Germline trimming cut 2 bases from V and 3 bases from J; bases unmatched to any gene: 7. Study-wide results and limits: No change in TCRs above 1 in 1000 frequency was produced by DPC sensitization.

This clonotype was observed a handful of times. Antigen specificity is unknown. Someone pulled total RNA out of unfractionated whole blood. The rearrangement joins TRBV18 to TRBJ1-6; 7 bases match TRBD1. This receptor was taken from a male donor in good health. The CDR3 region has the DNA TGTGCCAGCTCACCAAGGGCCCGGGACAGCTATAATTCACCCCTCCACTTT. Its protein is CASSPRARDSYNSPLHF.